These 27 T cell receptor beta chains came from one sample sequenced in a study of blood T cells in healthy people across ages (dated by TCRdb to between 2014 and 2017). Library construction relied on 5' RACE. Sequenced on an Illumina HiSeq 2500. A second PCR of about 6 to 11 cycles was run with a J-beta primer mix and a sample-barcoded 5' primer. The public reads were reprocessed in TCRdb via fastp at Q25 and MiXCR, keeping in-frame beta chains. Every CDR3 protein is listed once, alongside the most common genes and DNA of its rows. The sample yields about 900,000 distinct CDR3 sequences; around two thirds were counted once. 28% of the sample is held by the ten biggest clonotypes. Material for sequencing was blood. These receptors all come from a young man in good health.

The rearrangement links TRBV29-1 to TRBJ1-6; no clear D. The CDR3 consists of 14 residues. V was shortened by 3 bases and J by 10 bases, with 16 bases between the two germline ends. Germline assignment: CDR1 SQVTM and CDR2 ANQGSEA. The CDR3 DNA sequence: TGCAGCGTTGAGCCTCTAGGGTTTGAATCACCCCTCCACTTT. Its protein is CSVEPLGFESPLHF. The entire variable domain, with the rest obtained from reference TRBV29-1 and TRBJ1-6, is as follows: SAVISQKPSRDICQRGTSLTIQCQVDSQVTMMFWYRQQPGQSLTLIATANQGSEATYESGFVIDKFPISRPNLTFSTLTVSNMSPEDSSIYLCSVEPLGFESPLHFGNGTRLTVT.

CDR3: CSAPGTIIYNEQYF. The CDR3 DNA sequence: TGCAGTGCCCCCGGGACTATCATCTACAATGAGCAGTACTTC. The chain uses TRBV20-1 and TRBJ2-7; TRBD2 matches 7 bases. The V gene's germline CDR1 is DFQATT and CDR2 SNEGSKA (reference sequence). The CDR3 loop spans 14 amino acids. V was clipped by 6 bases and J by 7 bases; unmatched bases: 15.

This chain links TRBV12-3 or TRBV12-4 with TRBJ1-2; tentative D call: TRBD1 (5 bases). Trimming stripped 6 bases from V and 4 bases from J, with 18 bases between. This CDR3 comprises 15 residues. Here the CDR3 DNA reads TGTGCCAGCAGGGCCGGGACGGCGACCTTCTATGGCTACACCTTC. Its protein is CASRAGTATFYGYTF.

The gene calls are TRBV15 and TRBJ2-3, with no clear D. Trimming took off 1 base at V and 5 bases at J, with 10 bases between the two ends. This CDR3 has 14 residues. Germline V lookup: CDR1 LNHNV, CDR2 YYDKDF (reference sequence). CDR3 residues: CATSRAFSRDTQYF. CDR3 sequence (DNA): TGTGCCACCAGCAGAGCCTTTTCGCGAGATACGCAGTATTTT.

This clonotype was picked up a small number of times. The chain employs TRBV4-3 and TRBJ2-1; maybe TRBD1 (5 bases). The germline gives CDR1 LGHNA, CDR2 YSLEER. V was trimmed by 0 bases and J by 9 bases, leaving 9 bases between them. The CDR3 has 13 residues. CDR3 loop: CASSQETVSEQFF. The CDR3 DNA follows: TGCGCCAGCAGCCAAGAGACAGTCAGTGAGCAGTTCTTC.

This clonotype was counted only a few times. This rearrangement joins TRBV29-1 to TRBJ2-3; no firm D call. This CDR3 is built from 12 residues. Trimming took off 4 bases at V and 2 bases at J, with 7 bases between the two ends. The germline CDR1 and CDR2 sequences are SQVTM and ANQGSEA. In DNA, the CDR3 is TGCAGCGTTGTAACCCACACAGATACGCAGTATTTT. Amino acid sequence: CSVVTHTDTQYF.

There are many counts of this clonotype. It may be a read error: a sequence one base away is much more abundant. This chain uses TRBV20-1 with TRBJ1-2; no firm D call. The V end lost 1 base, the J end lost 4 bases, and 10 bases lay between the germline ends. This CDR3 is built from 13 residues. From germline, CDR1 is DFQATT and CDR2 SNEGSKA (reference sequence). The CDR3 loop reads CSARGGQTYGYTF. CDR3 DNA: TGCAGTGCTAGAGGTGGGCAAACCTATGGCTACACCTTC.

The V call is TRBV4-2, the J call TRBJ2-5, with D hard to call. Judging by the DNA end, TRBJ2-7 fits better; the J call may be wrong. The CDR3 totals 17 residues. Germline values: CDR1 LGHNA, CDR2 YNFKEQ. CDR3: CASSQDPSRWVAHEQYF. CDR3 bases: TGTGCCAGCAGCCAAGATCCAAGCCGATGGGTGGCACACGAGCAGTACTTC.

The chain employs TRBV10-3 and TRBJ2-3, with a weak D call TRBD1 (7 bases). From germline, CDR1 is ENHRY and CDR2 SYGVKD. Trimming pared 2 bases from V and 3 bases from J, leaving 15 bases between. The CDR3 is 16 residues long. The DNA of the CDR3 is TGTGCCATCAGTGAGACCCAGGGGGGATCAACAGATACGCAGTATTTT. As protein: CAISETQGGSTDTQYF.

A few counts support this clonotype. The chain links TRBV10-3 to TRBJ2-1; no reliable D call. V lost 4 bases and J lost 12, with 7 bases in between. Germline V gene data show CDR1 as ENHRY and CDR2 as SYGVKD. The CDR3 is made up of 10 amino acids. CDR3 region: CAISGPGQFF. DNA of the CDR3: TGTGCCATCAGTGGCCCAGGGCAGTTCTTC.

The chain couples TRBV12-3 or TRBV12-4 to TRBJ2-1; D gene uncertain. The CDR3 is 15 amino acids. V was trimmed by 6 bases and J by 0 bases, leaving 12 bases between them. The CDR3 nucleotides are TGTGCCAGCAGCTTTAGACGTCTCTCCTACAATGAGCAGTTCTTC. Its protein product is CASSFRRLSYNEQFF.

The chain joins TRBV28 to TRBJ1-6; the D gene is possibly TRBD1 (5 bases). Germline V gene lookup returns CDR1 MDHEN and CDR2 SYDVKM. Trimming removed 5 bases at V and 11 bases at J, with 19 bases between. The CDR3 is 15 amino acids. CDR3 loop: CASSLGPGVGTPLHF. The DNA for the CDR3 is TGTGCCAGCAGTCTGGGGCCGGGGGTGGGGACACCCCTCCACTTT.

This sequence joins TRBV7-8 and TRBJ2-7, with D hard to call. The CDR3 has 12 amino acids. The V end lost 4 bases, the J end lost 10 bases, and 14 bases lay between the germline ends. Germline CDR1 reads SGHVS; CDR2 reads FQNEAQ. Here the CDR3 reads CASSSPRTPQYF. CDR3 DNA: TGTGCCAGCAGCTCTCCCCGGACCCCCCAGTACTTC. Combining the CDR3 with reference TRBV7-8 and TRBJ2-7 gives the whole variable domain GAGVSQSPRYKVAKRGQDVALRCDPISGHVSLFWYQQALGQGPEFLTYFQNEAQLDKSGLPSDRFFAERPEGSVSTLKIQRTQQEDSAVYLCASSSPRTPQYFGPGTRLTVT.

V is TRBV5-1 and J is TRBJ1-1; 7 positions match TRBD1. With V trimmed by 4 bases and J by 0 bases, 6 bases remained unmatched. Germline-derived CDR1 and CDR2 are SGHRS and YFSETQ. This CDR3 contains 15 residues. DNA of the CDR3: TGCGCCAGCAGCCCGGCGACAGGGCTGAACACTGAAGCTTTCTTT. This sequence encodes CASSPATGLNTEAFF.

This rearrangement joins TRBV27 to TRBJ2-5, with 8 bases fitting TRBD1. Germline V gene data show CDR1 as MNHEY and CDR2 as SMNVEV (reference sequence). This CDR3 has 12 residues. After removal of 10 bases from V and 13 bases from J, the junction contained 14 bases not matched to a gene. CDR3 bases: TGTGCCATAATCGACGGGACAGGAGGTTTGTACTTC. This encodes CAIIDGTGGLYF.

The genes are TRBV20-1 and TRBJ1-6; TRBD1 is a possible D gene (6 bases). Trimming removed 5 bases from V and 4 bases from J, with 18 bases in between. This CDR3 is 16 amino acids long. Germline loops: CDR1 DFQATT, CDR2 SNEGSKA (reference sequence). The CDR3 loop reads CSARVLGTSYNSPLHF. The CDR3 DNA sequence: TGCAGTGCTCGAGTCCTCGGGACAAGTTATAATTCACCCCTCCACTTT.

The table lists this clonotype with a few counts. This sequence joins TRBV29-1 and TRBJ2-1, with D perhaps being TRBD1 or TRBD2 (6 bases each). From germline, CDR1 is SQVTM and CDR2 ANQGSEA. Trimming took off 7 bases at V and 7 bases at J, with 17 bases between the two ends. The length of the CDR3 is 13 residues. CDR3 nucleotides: TGCAGCGGTAACGAGGGGGAGGTGAATGAGCAGTTCTTC. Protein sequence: CSGNEGEVNEQFF.

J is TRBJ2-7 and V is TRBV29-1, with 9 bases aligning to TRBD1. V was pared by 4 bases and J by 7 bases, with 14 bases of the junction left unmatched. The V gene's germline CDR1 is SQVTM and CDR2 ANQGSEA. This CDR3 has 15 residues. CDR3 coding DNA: TGCAGCGTTGGGACCGGGACAGGGACATTCCGGGAGCAGTACTTC. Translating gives CSVGTGTGTFREQYF.

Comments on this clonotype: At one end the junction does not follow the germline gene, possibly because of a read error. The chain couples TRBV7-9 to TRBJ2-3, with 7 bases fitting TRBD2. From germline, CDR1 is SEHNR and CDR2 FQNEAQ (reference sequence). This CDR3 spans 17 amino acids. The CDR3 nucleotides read TGTGCCAGCAACTTAATCCCTAGCGGTATGTTCACAGATACGCAGTATTTT. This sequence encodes CASNLIPSGMFTDTQYF.

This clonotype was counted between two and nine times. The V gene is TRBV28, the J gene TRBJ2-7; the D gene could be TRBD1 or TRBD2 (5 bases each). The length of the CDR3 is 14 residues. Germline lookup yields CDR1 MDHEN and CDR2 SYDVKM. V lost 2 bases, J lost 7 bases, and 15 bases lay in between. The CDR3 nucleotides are TGTGCCAGCAGTTTACCCAGGGAGTTGGGAGAGCAGTACTTC. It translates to CASSLPRELGEQYF. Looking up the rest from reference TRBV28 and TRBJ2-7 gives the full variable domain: DVKVTQSSRYLVKRTGEKVFLECVQDMDHENMFWYRQDPGLGLRLIYFSYDVKMKEKGDIPEGYSVSREKKERFSLILESASTNQTSMYLCASSLPRELGEQYFGPGTRLTVT.

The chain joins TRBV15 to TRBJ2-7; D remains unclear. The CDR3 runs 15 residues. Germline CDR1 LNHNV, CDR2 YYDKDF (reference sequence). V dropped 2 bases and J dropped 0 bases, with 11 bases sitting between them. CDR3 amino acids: CATSRQFDRSYEQYF. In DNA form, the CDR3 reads TGTGCCACCAGCAGACAATTCGACCGCTCCTACGAGCAGTACTTC. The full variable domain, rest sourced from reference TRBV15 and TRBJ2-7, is DAMVIQNPRYQVTQFGKPVTLSCSQTLNHNVMYWYQQKSSQAPKLLFHYYDKDFNNEADTPDNFQSRRPNTSFCFLDIRSPGLGDTAMYLCATSRQFDRSYEQYFGPGTRLTVT.

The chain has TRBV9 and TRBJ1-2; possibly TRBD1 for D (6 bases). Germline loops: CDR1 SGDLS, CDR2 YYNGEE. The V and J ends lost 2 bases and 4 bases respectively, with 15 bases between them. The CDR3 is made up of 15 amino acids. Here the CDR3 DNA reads TGTGCCAGCAGCGTGGAGACAGGAGGCCTCTATGGCTACACCTTC. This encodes CASSVETGGLYGYTF.

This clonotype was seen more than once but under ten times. The CDR3 here is CSVGQGARGYTF. The CDR3, as DNA: TGCAGCGTTGGCCAGGGGGCGAGGGGCTACACCTTC. The chain uses TRBV29-1 and TRBJ1-2, with 8 bases matching TRBD1. The V segment lost 4 bases and the J segment 8 bases; nucleotides outside the gene matches: 6. The CDR3 loop spans 12 amino acids. Per the germline V gene, CDR1 is SQVTM and CDR2 is ANQGSEA.

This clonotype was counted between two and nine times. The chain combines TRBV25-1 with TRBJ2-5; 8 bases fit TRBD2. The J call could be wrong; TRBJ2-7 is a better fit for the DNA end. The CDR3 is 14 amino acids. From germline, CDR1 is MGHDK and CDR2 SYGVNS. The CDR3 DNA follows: TGTGCCAGCAGTGATTGGCGGGGGGTGTACGAGCAGTACTTC. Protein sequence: CASSDWRGVYEQYF.

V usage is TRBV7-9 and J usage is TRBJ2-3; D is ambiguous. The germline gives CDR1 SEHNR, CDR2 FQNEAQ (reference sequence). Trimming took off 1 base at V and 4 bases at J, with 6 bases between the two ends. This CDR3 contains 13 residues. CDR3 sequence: CASSLGHPDTQYF. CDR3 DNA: TGTGCCAGCAGCTTAGGGCACCCAGATACGCAGTATTTT.

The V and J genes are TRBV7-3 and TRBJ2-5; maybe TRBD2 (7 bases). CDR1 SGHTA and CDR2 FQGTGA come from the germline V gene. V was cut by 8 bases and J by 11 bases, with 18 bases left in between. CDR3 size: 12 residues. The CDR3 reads CASGGASNEQYF. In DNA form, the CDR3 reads TGTGCCAGCGGGGGGGCCTCGAATGAGCAGTACTTC.

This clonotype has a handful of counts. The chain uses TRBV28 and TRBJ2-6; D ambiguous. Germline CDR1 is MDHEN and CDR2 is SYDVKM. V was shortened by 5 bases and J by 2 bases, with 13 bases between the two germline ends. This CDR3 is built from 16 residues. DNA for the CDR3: TGTGCCAGCAGTAGGGCCCTGGGAACTGGGGCCAACGTCCTGACTTTC. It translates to CASSRALGTGANVLTF.